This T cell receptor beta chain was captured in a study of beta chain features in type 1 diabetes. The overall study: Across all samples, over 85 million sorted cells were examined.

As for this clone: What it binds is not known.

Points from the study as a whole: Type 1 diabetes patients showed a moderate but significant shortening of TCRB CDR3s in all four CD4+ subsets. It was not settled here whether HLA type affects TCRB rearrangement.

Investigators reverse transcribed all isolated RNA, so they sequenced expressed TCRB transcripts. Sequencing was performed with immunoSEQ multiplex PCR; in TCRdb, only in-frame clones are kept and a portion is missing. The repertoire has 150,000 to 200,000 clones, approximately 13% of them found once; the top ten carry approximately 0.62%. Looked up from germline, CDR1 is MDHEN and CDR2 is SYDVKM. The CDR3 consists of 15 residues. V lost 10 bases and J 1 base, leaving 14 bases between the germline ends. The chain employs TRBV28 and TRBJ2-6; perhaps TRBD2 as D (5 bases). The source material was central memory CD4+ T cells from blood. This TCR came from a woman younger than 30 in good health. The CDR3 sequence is CATGSQLSGANVLTF. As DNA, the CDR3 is TGTGCCACGGGGTCCCAACTTTCTGGGGCCAACGTCCTGACTTTC.